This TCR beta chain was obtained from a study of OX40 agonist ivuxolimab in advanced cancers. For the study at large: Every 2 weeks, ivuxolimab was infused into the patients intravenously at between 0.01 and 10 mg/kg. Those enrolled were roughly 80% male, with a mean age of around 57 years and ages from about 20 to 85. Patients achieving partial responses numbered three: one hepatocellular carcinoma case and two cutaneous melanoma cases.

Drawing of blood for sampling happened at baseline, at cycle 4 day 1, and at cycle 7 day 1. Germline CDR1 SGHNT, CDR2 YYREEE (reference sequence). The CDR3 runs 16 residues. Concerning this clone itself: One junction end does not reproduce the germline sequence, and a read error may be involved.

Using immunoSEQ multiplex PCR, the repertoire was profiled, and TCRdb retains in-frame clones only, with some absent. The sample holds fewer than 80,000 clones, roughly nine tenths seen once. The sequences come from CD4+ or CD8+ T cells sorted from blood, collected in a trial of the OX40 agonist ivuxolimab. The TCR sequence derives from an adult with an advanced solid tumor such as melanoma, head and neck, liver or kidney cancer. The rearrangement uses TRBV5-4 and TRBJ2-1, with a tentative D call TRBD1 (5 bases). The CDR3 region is CANSLAGLNSYNEQFF. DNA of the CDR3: TGTGCCAACAGCTTGGCAGGGTTAAACTCCTACAATGAGCAGTTCTTC.